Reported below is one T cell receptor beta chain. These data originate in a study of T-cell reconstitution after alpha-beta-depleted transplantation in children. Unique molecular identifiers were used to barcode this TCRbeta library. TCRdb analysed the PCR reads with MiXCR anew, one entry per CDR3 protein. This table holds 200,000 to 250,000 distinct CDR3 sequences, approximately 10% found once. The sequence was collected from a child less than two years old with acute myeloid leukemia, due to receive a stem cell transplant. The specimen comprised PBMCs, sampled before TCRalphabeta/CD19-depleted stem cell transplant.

The CDR3 nucleotides read TGTGCCAGCCGGCAGGGAGTCACCGGGGAGCTGTTTTTT. It encodes CASRQGVTGELFF. The genes are TRBV7-6 and TRBJ2-2; D is possibly TRBD1 or TRBD2 (5 bases each). V gave up 8 bases and J gave up 4 bases, with 11 bases separating them. Per germline, CDR1 SGHVS and CDR2 FNYEAQ. This CDR3 has 13 residues. The complete variable domain, with remaining parts taken from reference TRBV7-6 and TRBJ2-2, reads GAGVSQSPRYKVTKRGQDVALRCDPISGHVSLYWYRQALGQGPEFLTYFNYEAQQDKSGLPNDRFSAERPEGSISTLTIQRTEQRDSAMYRCASRQGVTGELFFGEGSRLTVL.